These T cell receptor beta chains were read from a single sample in a study of CD8 T cells in Susac syndrome. TCRdb passed the immunoSEQ multiplex PCR reads through MiXCR, listing each CDR3 protein once. The table lists 150,000 to 180,000 distinct CDR3 sequences, around 96% of them singletons, with about 0.17% in the top ten. Sequenced input: CD4+ T cells from PBMCs. These receptor sequences come from a human donor with Susac syndrome. Both conserved end residues are part of each CDR3. A D gene is named only where the DNA matches it firmly. Rows may omit the clone size; those that give it use once, few, many or a size class.

- TRBJ1-5 - TRBV3-1 TGTGCCAGCAGCCTCGATACGGGTCAGCCCCAGCATTTT CASSLDTGQPQHF
- TRBJ2-7 - TRBV18 TGTGCCAGCTCCGCCGGAACTAGATACGAGCAGTACTTC CASSAGTRYEQYF
- TRBJ2-1 - TRBV5-4 TGTGCCAGCTCCTCGACTAGGAGCAATGAGCAGTTCTTC CASSSTRSNEQFF
- TRBJ1-1 - TRBV20-1 TGCACTGCTAGAGATCAAAGACTGGAAGCTTTCTTT CTARDQRLEAFF
TRBD1 TRBJ1-2 - TRBV5-6 TGTGCCAGCAGTCGCGACAGGGGCTATGGCTACACCTTC CASSRDRGYGYTF
- TRBJ1-2 - TRBV3-1 TGTGCCAGCAGCCAAGATTCCACGACCTATGGCTACACCTTC CASSQDSTTYGYTF
TRBD2 TRBJ2-3 once TRBV6-1 TGTGCCAGCAGTGCAGCGGGGGGGAGCACAGATACGCAGTATTTT CASSAAGGSTDTQYF
- TRBJ2-5 - TRBV20-1 TGCAGTGCTAGAGGGGCAGCTAAAGAGACCCAGTACTTC CSARGAAKETQYF
TRBD2 TRBJ2-4 - TRBV6-5 TGTGCCACCTTCCCCGGGGGGGCGGCGAACATTCAGTACTTC CATFPGGAANIQYF
- TRBJ2-6 - TRBV7-2 TGTGCCAGCAGTGAGGGAGTAGCTGGGGCCAACGTCCTGACTTTC CASSEGVAGANVLTF
TRBD1 TRBJ1-3 - TRBV7-9 TGTGCCAGCGACAGGGTGGGAGGAAACACCATATATTTT CASDRVGGNTIYF
- TRBJ2-7 - TRBV3-1 TGTGCCAGCAGCCAAGAGTACGGACTTTACGAGCAGTACTTC CASSQEYGLYEQYF
TRBD1 TRBJ2-5 - TRBV9 TGTGCCAGCAGCGTTGGCACAGGGGAGCGGGAGACCCAGTACTTC CASSVGTGERETQYF
TRBD1 TRBJ2-3 - TRBV9 TGTGCCAGCAGCTTCGGACAGGGGGGTGATACGCAGTATTTT CASSFGQGGDTQYF
TRBD1 TRBJ2-1 - TRBV5-4 TGTGCCAGCAGCCCACCGGGACAGGCCTACAATGAGCAGTTCTTC CASSPPGQAYNEQFF
- TRBJ2-7 - TRBV21-1 TGTGCCAGCAGCAGACAATACCAGGGAGAGCAGTACTTC CASSRQYQGEQYF
TRBD2 TRBJ2-4 - TRBV9 TGTGCCAGCAGCGTAACTAGCGGGGGAAACATTCAGTACTTC CASSVTSGGNIQYF
- TRBJ1-6 - TRBV12-3/TRBV12-4 TGTGCCAGCAGTTTAAACTATTCACCCCTCCACTTT CASSLNYSPLHF
- TRBJ2-1 - TRBV7-2 TGTGCCAGCAGCTTTAGGCCCAGAGGTAGCTCCTACAATGAGCAGTTCTTC CASSFRPRGSSYNEQFF
- TRBJ2-7 - TRBV20-1 TGCAGTGCTAGTGCGGGGACCACCATATACGAGCAGTACTTC CSASAGTTIYEQYF
- TRBJ1-2 - TRBV11-2 TGTGCCAGCAGCTTAAGTCCACCCAGCGGCTACACCTTC CASSLSPPSGYTF
- TRBJ2-5 - TRBV4-1 TGCGCCAGCAGCCACCTACAGGGGGGGGGCGAGACCCAGTACTTC CASSHLQGGGETQYF
TRBD1 TRBJ2-1 - TRBV5-4 TGTGCCAGCAGCTCCACCGGGACAGGGAATGAGCAGTTCTTC CASSSTGTGNEQFF
- TRBJ1-2 - TRBV2 TGTGCCAGCAGTGAAGGGGTCCTCTATGGCTACACCTTC CASSEGVLYGYTF
- TRBJ1-2 - TRBV7-2 TGTGCCAGCAGCTTAGGCAGGGCGGACGGCTACACCTTC CASSLGRADGYTF
TRBD2 TRBJ2-7 - TRBV11-2 TGTGCCAGCAGCTTAAGCGGGGACCGGGGTGCCGGGCAGTACTTC CASSLSGDRGAGQYF
- TRBJ2-6 - TRBV29-1 TGCAGCGTTCGCTTAGGTGGCTCTGGGGCCAACGTCCTGACTTTC CSVRLGGSGANVLTF
TRBD1 TRBJ1-6 - TRBV3-1 TGTGCCAGCAGCCCCTCCGACAGGGGCAACCTGTACGGCTCACCCCTCCACTTT CASSPSDRGNLYGSPLHF
- TRBJ2-7 - TRBV3-1 TGTGCCAGCAGCCAAGACGTGCTATCGGCGCAGCAGTACTTC CASSQDVLSAQQYF